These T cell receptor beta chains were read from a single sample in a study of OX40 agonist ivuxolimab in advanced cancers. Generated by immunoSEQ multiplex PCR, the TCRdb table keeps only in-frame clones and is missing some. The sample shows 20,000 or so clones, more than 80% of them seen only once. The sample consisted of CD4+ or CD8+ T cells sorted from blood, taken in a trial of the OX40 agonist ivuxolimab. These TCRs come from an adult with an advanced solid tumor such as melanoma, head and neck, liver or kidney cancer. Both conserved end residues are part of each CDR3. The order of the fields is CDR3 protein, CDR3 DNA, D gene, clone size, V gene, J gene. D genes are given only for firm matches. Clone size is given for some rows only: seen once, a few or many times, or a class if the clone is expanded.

CDR3aa: CASSYGEGNEQFF; CDR3nt: TGTGCCAGCAGTTACGGTGAGGGGAATGAGCAGTTCTTC; d_gene: NA; abundance: NA; v_gene: TRBV6-5; j_gene: TRBJ2-1
CDR3aa: CARIDRLASSYNEQFF; CDR3nt: TGTGCCAGGATCGACCGACTAGCAAGCTCCTACAATGAGCAGTTCTTC; d_gene: TRBD2; abundance: NA; v_gene: TRBV5-3; j_gene: TRBJ2-1
CDR3aa: CASSYAENYGYTF; CDR3nt: TGTGCCAGCAGTTACGCGGAGAATTATGGCTACACCTTC; d_gene: NA; abundance: NA; v_gene: TRBV6-5; j_gene: TRBJ1-2
CDR3aa: CASSSITGFQETQYF; CDR3nt: TGTGCCAGCAGTTCGATCACAGGTTTTCAAGAGACCCAGTACTTC; d_gene: NA; abundance: NA; v_gene: TRBV6-5; j_gene: TRBJ2-5
CDR3aa: CASSLEGGASGTLYNEQFF; CDR3nt: TGTGCCAGCAGCTTAGAGGGGGGGGCTAGCGGGACCCTCTACAATGAGCAGTTCTTC; d_gene: TRBD2; abundance: NA; v_gene: TRBV7-6; j_gene: TRBJ2-1
CDR3aa: CASRPRTVHTDTQYF; CDR3nt: TGTGCCAGCAGGCCTCGGACAGTCCACACAGATACGCAGTATTTT; d_gene: NA; abundance: few; v_gene: TRBV6-5; j_gene: TRBJ2-3
CDR3aa: CASSQSDGRGNSPLHF; CDR3nt: TGCGCCAGCAGTCAATCCGATGGAAGGGGGAATTCACCCCTCCACTTT; d_gene: NA; abundance: NA; v_gene: TRBV23-1; j_gene: TRBJ1-6
CDR3aa: CASSLAVYEQYF; CDR3nt: TGTGCCAGCAGCTTGGCAGTTTACGAGCAGTACTTC; d_gene: NA; abundance: NA; v_gene: TRBV5-6; j_gene: TRBJ2-7
CDR3aa: CASSLGQGGSYEQYF; CDR3nt: TGTGCCAGCAGCCTGGGACAGGGGGGCTCCTACGAGCAGTACTTC; d_gene: TRBD1; abundance: NA; v_gene: TRBV5-6; j_gene: TRBJ2-7
CDR3aa: CASSLGVGAYEQYF; CDR3nt: TGCGCCAGCAGCTTGGGGGTCGGGGCCTACGAGCAGTACTTC; d_gene: NA; abundance: NA; v_gene: TRBV5-1; j_gene: TRBJ2-7
CDR3aa: CASSPGTSGYEQYF; CDR3nt: TGTGCCAGCAGCCCCGGGACTAGCGGCTACGAGCAGTACTTC; d_gene: TRBD2; abundance: medium-sized; v_gene: TRBV7-6; j_gene: TRBJ2-7
CDR3aa: CASSLEWASDYEQYF; CDR3nt: TGTGCCAGCAGCTTAGAATGGGCCAGCGACTACGAGCAGTACTTC; d_gene: NA; abundance: NA; v_gene: TRBV7-8; j_gene: TRBJ2-7
CDR3aa: CASSPWDRPQEQYF; CDR3nt: TGTGCCAGCAGTCCATGGGACAGACCCCAGGAGCAGTACTTC; d_gene: TRBD1; abundance: NA; v_gene: TRBV27; j_gene: TRBJ2-5
CDR3aa: CAISALTSEKLFF; CDR3nt: TGTGCCATCAGTGCTCTAACTAGCGAAAAACTGTTTTTT; d_gene: NA; abundance: NA; v_gene: TRBV10-3; j_gene: TRBJ1-4
CDR3aa: CASSKGHTTSYEQYF; CDR3nt: TGTGCCAGCAGCAAGGGGCATACCACTTCCTACGAGCAGTACTTC; d_gene: NA; abundance: NA; v_gene: TRBV5-8; j_gene: TRBJ2-7
CDR3aa: CSATRGDPGTDTQYF; CDR3nt: TGCAGCGCAACACGAGGGGACCCAGGCACAGATACGCAGTATTTT; d_gene: NA; abundance: NA; v_gene: TRBV29-1; j_gene: TRBJ2-3
CDR3aa: CASSIARTYNEQFF; CDR3nt: TGTGCCAGTAGTATAGCCAGGACCTACAATGAGCAGTTCTTC; d_gene: NA; abundance: NA; v_gene: TRBV19; j_gene: TRBJ2-1
CDR3aa: CASSPTTGGHQETQYF; CDR3nt: TGTGCCAGCAGCCCAACAACAGGGGGTCACCAAGAGACCCAGTACTTC; d_gene: TRBD1; abundance: NA; v_gene: TRBV7-8; j_gene: TRBJ2-5
CDR3aa: CASSFGQNSHEQYF; CDR3nt: TGTGCCAGCAGCTTCGGACAGAATTCCCACGAGCAGTACTTC; d_gene: NA; abundance: NA; v_gene: TRBV11-1; j_gene: TRBJ2-7
CDR3aa: CASTEGGGHYGYTF; CDR3nt: TGTGCCAGCACAGAGGGTGGGGGTCACTATGGCTACACCTTC; d_gene: NA; abundance: NA; v_gene: TRBV28; j_gene: TRBJ1-2
CDR3aa: CASSYFGRQNTGELFF; CDR3nt: TGTGCCAGCAGTTACTTCGGCAGGCAGAACACCGGGGAGCTGTTTTTT; d_gene: NA; abundance: once; v_gene: TRBV6-5; j_gene: TRBJ2-2
CDR3aa: CASSQIWGGNYEQYF; CDR3nt: TGTGCCAGCAGTCAAATCTGGGGGGGGAATTACGAGCAGTACTTC; d_gene: TRBD2; abundance: NA; v_gene: TRBV28; j_gene: TRBJ2-7
CDR3aa: CASSSSGYEQYF; CDR3nt: TGTGCCAGCAGCTCTAGCGGCTACGAGCAGTACTTC; d_gene: TRBD2; abundance: few; v_gene: TRBV9; j_gene: TRBJ2-7
CDR3aa: CAISGALADTDTQYF; CDR3nt: TGTGCCATCAGTGGGGCACTAGCGGACACAGATACGCAGTATTTT; d_gene: TRBD2; abundance: NA; v_gene: TRBV10-3; j_gene: TRBJ2-3
CDR3aa: CASSLLAGYEQYF; CDR3nt: TGTGCCAGCAGCTTGTTGGCAGGGTACGAGCAGTACTTC; d_gene: NA; abundance: NA; v_gene: TRBV5-3; j_gene: TRBJ2-7
CDR3aa: CASSLDDQETQYF; CDR3nt: TGTGCCAGCTCCCTGGACGATCAAGAGACCCAGTACTTC; d_gene: NA; abundance: NA; v_gene: TRBV18; j_gene: TRBJ2-5
CDR3aa: CASSLVGGAANEKLFF; CDR3nt: TGTGCCAGCAGCTTAGTTGGGGGCGCAGCTAATGAAAAACTGTTTTTT; d_gene: NA; abundance: NA; v_gene: TRBV7-9; j_gene: TRBJ1-4
CDR3aa: CASSRSGGASESTQYF; CDR3nt: TGCGCCAGCAGCCGCAGCGGGGGGGCCTCGGAGAGCACGCAGTATTTT; d_gene: TRBD2; abundance: NA; v_gene: TRBV5-1; j_gene: TRBJ2-3
CDR3aa: CASSLGGNPYEQYF; CDR3nt: TGTGCCAGCAGCTTGGGGGGAAATCCCTACGAGCAGTACTTC; d_gene: NA; abundance: NA; v_gene: TRBV5-4; j_gene: TRBJ2-7
CDR3aa: CASSFGGAADTQYF; CDR3nt: TGTGCCAGCAGCTTTGGGGGGGCGGCAGATACGCAGTATTTT; d_gene: NA; abundance: NA; v_gene: TRBV7-6; j_gene: TRBJ2-3
CDR3aa: CASNQDSRLHF; CDR3nt: TGTGCCAGCAATCAGGACAGCAGACTCCACTTT; d_gene: NA; abundance: NA; v_gene: TRBV2; j_gene: TRBJ1-6
CDR3aa: CASTAGSSKNIQYF; CDR3nt: TGTGCCAGCACGGCAGGGTCGAGCAAAAACATTCAGTACTTC; d_gene: NA; abundance: NA; v_gene: TRBV6-1; j_gene: TRBJ2-4
CDR3aa: CASSLAGGPADTQYF; CDR3nt: TGCGCCAGCAGCCTAGCGGGAGGGCCGGCAGATACGCAGTATTTT; d_gene: TRBD2; abundance: NA; v_gene: TRBV4-1; j_gene: TRBJ2-3
CDR3aa: CAWTWALNTEAFF; CDR3nt: TGTGCCTGGACTTGGGCCCTGAACACTGAAGCTTTCTTT; d_gene: NA; abundance: NA; v_gene: TRBV30; j_gene: TRBJ1-1
CDR3aa: CASSTGQGAGHTEAFF; CDR3nt: TGTGCCAGCAGCACCGGACAGGGGGCCGGGCACACTGAAGCTTTCTTT; d_gene: TRBD1; abundance: NA; v_gene: TRBV5-4; j_gene: TRBJ1-1
CDR3aa: CSVEDRDTKNIQYF; CDR3nt: TGCAGCGTTGAAGACCGGGACACTAAAAACATTCAGTACTTC; d_gene: NA; abundance: NA; v_gene: TRBV29-1; j_gene: TRBJ2-4